The T cell receptor beta chain under discussion was sequenced for a study of cytomegalovirus exposure and HLA in healthy donors. Study-wide context: The 120 validation repertoires and the roughly 700 first-cohort repertoires shared a platform, a later analysis reported. Study results and limitations: Rare sequences made up most TCRs, while some public TCRs were found in many donors.

Donors were drawn from the approximately 120-subject validation cohort, separate from the 666-subject first cohort. About this clone: Its antigen is unidentified.

Here immunoSEQ multiplex PCR was the method, and the copy in TCRdb shows in-frame clones only, minus some. This sample has 200,000 to 300,000 clones, with approximately 83% found just once. Germline V lookup: CDR1 SGHAT, CDR2 FQNNGV. Between the trimmed V and J ends, which lost 2 bases and 4 bases, there was a span of 9 bases. The CDR3 has 15 amino acids. The V and J genes are TRBV11-2 and TRBJ2-6; D is uncertain. The sequence derives from a woman in her twenties or thirties in good health and CMV-seropositive. Sequencing was done on a sample of PBMCs. The CDR3, as DNA: TGTGCCAGCAGCTTAACCGGGTCCGGGGCCAACGTCCTGACTTTC. Its protein is CASSLTGSGANVLTF.